The 8 T cell receptor beta chains reported below all come from one sample, sequenced in a study of cytomegalovirus exposure and HLA in healthy donors. Both 60 Vbeta primers and 13 Jbeta primers went into the PCR. TCRdb keeps only in-frame clones here, not all; method: immunoSEQ multiplex PCR. The sample comprises about 150,000 clones, around 78% of which are singletons, and just over 3% rests with the top ten. Material: PBMCs. The source of these receptors is a woman aged 40 to 50 in good health and CMV-seronegative.

The chain has TRBV4-1 and TRBJ2-7; TRBD1 is a possible D gene (5 bases). With 0 bases removed from V and 6 bases from J, the gap between germline ends came to 18 bases. Germline-derived CDR1 and CDR2 are MGHRA and YSYEKL. This CDR3 has 16 amino acids. DNA of the CDR3: TGCGCCAGCAGCCAAGATGTCGGACACCCAGGGCTCGAGCAGTACTTC. Translation gives CASSQDVGHPGLEQYF.

The chain uses TRBV19 and TRBJ1-6; 9 positions match TRBD1. The ends lost 3 bases at V and 8 bases at J; junction bases unmatched: 17. This CDR3 has 19 amino acids. Germline CDR1 LNHDA, CDR2 SQIVND (reference sequence). The chain's CDR3 is CASSIRGQTGGRSDSPLHF. CDR3 nucleotides: TGTGCCAGTAGTATTAGGGGGCAGACAGGGGGGCGTTCGGATTCACCCCTCCACTTT.

The chain is built from TRBV6-5 and TRBJ1-2; the D is unclear. Trimming took 3 bases from V and 4 from J, leaving 15 bases between them. This CDR3 comprises 15 residues. Per the germline V gene, CDR1 is MNHEY and CDR2 is SVGAGI. CDR3 bases: TGTGCCAGCAGTTATACGGAGGAGACCCGCTATGGCTACACCTTC. Protein product: CASSYTEETRYGYTF.

V is TRBV5-1 and J is TRBJ2-5; maybe TRBD1 (5 bases). Trimming removed 5 bases at V and 2 bases at J, with 13 bases between. In germline, CDR1 is SGHRS, CDR2 YFSETQ. The CDR3 loop spans 14 amino acids. As DNA, the CDR3 is TGCGCCAGCAGGTCTGGACAACCACAAGAGACCCAGTACTTC. Amino acid sequence: CASRSGQPQETQYF.

The J gene is TRBJ2-2, the V gene TRBV9; D possibly corresponds to TRBD2 (5 bases). CDR1 SGDLS and CDR2 YYNGEE come from the germline V gene. The CDR3 sequence is 17 residues long. The germline V and J ends were trimmed by 0 bases and 2 bases, with 14 bases remaining between them. CDR3 sequence: CASSVASGMGNTGELFF. The CDR3 DNA follows: TGTGCCAGCAGCGTAGCTTCGGGGATGGGTAACACCGGGGAGCTGTTTTTT.

This rearrangement joins TRBV9 to TRBJ2-3, with 9 bases that match TRBD1. Germline values: CDR1 SGDLS, CDR2 YYNGEE. The CDR3 is 15 amino acids. Trimming at V came to 6 bases and at J to 0 bases, leaving 5 bases not matched to a gene. The CDR3 coding sequence is TGTGCCAGCACCCCAACAGGGGGCAGCACAGATACGCAGTATTTT. As protein: CASTPTGGSTDTQYF.

The count of this clone is one. The genes are TRBV2 and TRBJ2-2; 8 nucleotides agree with TRBD2. V dropped 6 bases and J dropped 0; count of bases not matched to a gene: 3. This CDR3 has 15 residues. Germline CDR1 and CDR2: SNHLY and FYNNEI. DNA for the CDR3: TGTGCCAGCAGGCGCGGGGGGACGAACACCGGGGAGCTGTTTTTT. Translated, it gives CASRRGGTNTGELFF.

The chain is built from TRBV11-1 and TRBJ2-3; a possible D gene is TRBD2 (6 bases). Germline-derived CDR1 and CDR2 are SGHAT and FQDESV (reference sequence). This CDR3 region has 13 residues. V lost 6 bases and J lost 4, with 11 bases in between. Written as DNA, the CDR3 is TGTGCCAGCAGAGGTAGCGGCTCAGATACGCAGTATTTT. This codes for CASRGSGSDTQYF.